Listed below are T cell receptor beta chains from one sample, sequenced in a study of cytotoxic CD8 clonotypes in ibrutinib-treated CLL. The repertoire was sequenced with immunoSEQ multiplex PCR; TCRdb's copy has only in-frame clones and lacks some. Among 110,000 to 150,000 clones listed, roughly 77% were seen once. The sequences come from PBMCs, collected after 12 months of ibrutinib treatment. All receptors come from a human donor with chronic lymphocytic leukemia. CDR3s include the opening cysteine and the closing phenylalanine or tryptophan. A D gene is named only where the DNA matches it firmly. Not all rows give a size; the values are once, few, many and, for expanded clones, a class.

CDR3aa,CDR3nt,j_gene,abundance,v_gene,d_gene
CASSFYDSQGEKLFF,TGTGCCAGCAGCTTCTATGATTCACAGGGTGAAAAACTGTTTTTT,TRBJ1-4,.,TRBV5-6,.
CASSPLGQGNTEAFF,TGTGCCAGCAGTCCACTGGGACAGGGGAACACTGAAGCTTTCTTT,TRBJ1-1,.,TRBV25-1,TRBD1
CSVDRAGELFF,TGCAGCGTTGATAGGGCCGGGGAGCTGTTTTTT,TRBJ2-2,.,TRBV29-1,.
CASSYWGRGLREQYF,TGTGCCAGCAGTTACTGGGGCCGGGGGTTGAGGGAGCAGTACTTC,TRBJ2-7,.,TRBV6-5,.
CASSLHPGDSNEKLFF,TGTGCCAGCAGCTTACATCCAGGGGACTCCAATGAAAAACTGTTTTTT,TRBJ1-4,.,TRBV7-8,.
CAWSIGGTQYF,TGTGCCTGGAGTATTGGTGGGACCCAGTACTTC,TRBJ2-5,few,TRBV30,.
CASRAHDITYEQYF,TGCGCCAGCAGGGCACACGATATAACCTACGAGCAGTACTTC,TRBJ2-7,few,TRBV5-1,.
CASSVSYGYTF,TGTGCCAGCAGTGTATCATATGGCTACACCTTC,TRBJ1-2,.,TRBV6-1,.
CASSFYAPLGTGKDTQYF,TGTGCCAGCAGTTTTTATGCCCCGTTAGGGACAGGGAAAGATACGCAGTATTTT,TRBJ2-3,once,TRBV28,TRBD1
CASRSTSSGNTIYF,TGCGCCAGCAGGTCAACGAGCTCGGGAAACACCATATATTTT,TRBJ1-3,.,TRBV5-1,.
CASSLSHSGQQETQYF,TGTGCCAGCAGCTTAAGCCATAGCGGACAGCAAGAGACCCAGTACTTC,TRBJ2-5,.,TRBV11-1,.
CASSGATNEKLFF,TGTGCCAGCTCTGGGGCAACTAATGAAAAACTGTTTTTT,TRBJ1-4,.,TRBV28,.
CASSEAGGAKNIQYF,TGTGCCAGCAGTGAAGCGGGGGGAGCCAAAAACATTCAGTACTTC,TRBJ2-4,.,TRBV6-1,.
CASSFSHSNQPQHF,TGTGCCAGCAGTTTTAGCCATAGCAATCAGCCCCAGCATTTT,TRBJ1-5,.,TRBV27,.
CASSVGFGNTGELFF,TGCGCCAGCAGCGTGGGCTTTGGGAACACCGGGGAGCTGTTTTTT,TRBJ2-2,.,TRBV5-1,.
CATSRDWTSGEKLFF,TGTGCCACCAGCAGAGATTGGACTTCTGGTGAAAAACTGTTTTTT,TRBJ1-4,few,TRBV15,.
CASSLRSGFGEQYF,TGTGCCAGCAGCTTAAGGTCAGGCTTTGGCGAGCAGTACTTC,TRBJ2-7,.,TRBV7-2,.
CASSLDGPGTQYF,TGTGCCAGCAGCTTAGATGGCCCAGGTACGCAGTATTTT,TRBJ2-3,.,TRBV7-8,.
CATSREWVGRRFSVQFF,TGTGCCACCAGCAGAGAATGGGTAGGACGTAGATTCTCGGTACAGTTCTTC,TRBJ2-1,once,TRBV15,.
CASSYSTGGRETQYF,TGTGCCAGCAGTTACTCGACAGGGGGCAGGGAGACCCAGTACTTC,TRBJ2-5,once,TRBV6-5,TRBD1
CASSSTRTPQETQYF,TGTGCCAGCAGTTCCACCCGGACCCCGCAAGAGACCCAGTACTTC,TRBJ2-5,.,TRBV28,.
CASRREGSDEQFF,TGCGCCAGCAGGCGGGAGGGTTCCGATGAGCAGTTCTTC,TRBJ2-1,.,TRBV5-1,TRBD2
CASSSSRAPGHGYTF,TGTGCCAGCAGCTCGAGCAGGGCCCCGGGACATGGCTACACCTTC,TRBJ1-2,.,TRBV7-8,.
CASSDSNLGREYNEQFF,TGTGCCAGCAGTGACTCGAATCTCGGGAGGGAGTACAATGAGCAGTTCTTC,TRBJ2-1,few,TRBV6-4,TRBD2
CASGEDSLTEKLFF,TGTGCCAGCGGGGAGGACAGTCTCACTGAAAAACTGTTTTTT,TRBJ1-4,.,TRBV7-9,.
CASSENLLETQYF,TGTGCCAGCAGTGAGAACCTATTAGAGACCCAGTACTTC,TRBJ2-5,.,TRBV6-4,.
CASSFRLAGGGANVLTF,TGTGCCAGCAGCTTCCGCCTAGCGGGAGGAGGGGCCAACGTCCTGACTTTC,TRBJ2-6,.,TRBV11-3,TRBD2
CASNRQGALMNTEAFF,TGTGCCAGCAACAGACAGGGGGCACTTATGAACACTGAAGCTTTCTTT,TRBJ1-1,.,TRBV27,TRBD1
CASSPQAAQPQHF,TGTGCCAGCTCACCACAAGCCGCTCAGCCCCAGCATTTT,TRBJ1-5,.,TRBV18,.
CASSRGNEQFF,TGTGCCAGCTCCCGGGGCAATGAGCAGTTCTTC,TRBJ2-1,.,TRBV28,.
CAWSASFGNQPQHF,TGTGCCTGGAGTGCAAGTTTTGGCAATCAGCCCCAGCATTTT,TRBJ1-5,few,TRBV30,.
CASSLGLAADTQYF,TGTGCCAGCAGCTTAGGGCTAGCGGCAGATACGCAGTATTTT,TRBJ2-3,.,TRBV7-2,TRBD2
CASSLVDRVTDTQYF,TGTGCCAGCAGTTTAGTGGACAGGGTAACAGATACGCAGTATTTT,TRBJ2-3,.,TRBV28,TRBD1
CASSPGTGSNTEAFF,TGTGCCAGCTCACCAGGGACAGGGTCGAACACTGAAGCTTTCTTT,TRBJ1-1,once,TRBV18,TRBD1